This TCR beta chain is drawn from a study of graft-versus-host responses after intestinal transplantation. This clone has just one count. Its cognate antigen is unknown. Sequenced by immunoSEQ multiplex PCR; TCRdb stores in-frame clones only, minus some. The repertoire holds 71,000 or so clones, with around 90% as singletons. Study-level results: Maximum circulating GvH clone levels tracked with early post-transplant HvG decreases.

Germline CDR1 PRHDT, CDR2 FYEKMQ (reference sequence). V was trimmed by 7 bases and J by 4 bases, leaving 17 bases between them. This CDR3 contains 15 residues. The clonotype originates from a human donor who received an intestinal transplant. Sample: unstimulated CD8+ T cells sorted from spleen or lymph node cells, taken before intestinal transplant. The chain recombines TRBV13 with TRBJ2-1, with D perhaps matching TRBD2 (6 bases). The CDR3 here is CASMIRAGEYNEQFF. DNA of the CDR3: TGTGCCAGCATGATCCGAGCGGGCGAATACAATGAGCAGTTCTTC. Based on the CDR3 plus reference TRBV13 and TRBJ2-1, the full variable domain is AAGVIQSPRHLIKEKRETATLKCYPIPRHDTVYWYQQGPGQDPQFLISFYEKMQSDKGSIPDRFSAQQFSDYHSELNMSSLELGDSALYFCASMIRAGEYNEQFFGPGTRLTVL.